What follows is one TCR beta chain and its context. This clonotype was observed a few times. Its antigen remains unidentified. One junction end does not reproduce the germline sequence, and a read error may be involved. The library relied on 5' RACE. Sequencing relied on an Illumina HiSeq 2500. A second PCR of about 7 to 12 cycles was run with a J-beta primer mix and a sample-barcoded 5' primer. A unique molecular identifier was introduced onto each TCR beta cDNA molecule by a template-switch 5' adaptor carrying 12 random nucleotides. Each sample yielded at least 2.5 million CDR3-containing paired-end reads. All of the RNA was converted into first-strand cDNA using the Mint cDNA synthesis kit, with a TRBC-specific oligonucleotide serving as the primer. Following uracil-DNA glycosylase treatment, all cDNA underwent a first 18-cycle PCR with the universal primers M1SS and BC2_uni_R. In the original analysis: Each sample was normalized by randomly selecting 1 million high-quality reads, each carrying a distinct molecular identifier. Reads sharing molecular identifiers were discarded rather than binned into consensus sequences. MiTCR, set to a Q25 quality threshold and the strictest error-elimination algorithm, was used for CDR3 identification, clonotype clustering and error correction. A nonparametric unseen species model with Euler transformation was used to estimate a lower bound on total TCR beta diversity. The public reads were reanalyzed by TCRdb: fastp trimming at Q25, MiXCR alignment, in-frame beta chains only. Merged by CDR3 protein, the rows form single entries marked with the most common genes and DNA. For this entry, the V and J calls and clone size follow TCRdb and not the study's own pipeline. A total of fewer than 600,000 distinct CDR3 sequences appear in this sample, around 27% of them only once. The ten largest clones represent 3% to 4.5% of the sample.

The record originates from a study of blood T cells in healthy people across ages (dated by TCRdb to between 2014 and 2017). For the study in its entirety: Template switching captured roughly one uniquely barcoded TCR beta cDNA molecule per two T cells in model experiments. The study measured age-related changes in TCR beta repertoire diversity using deep sequencing normalized with unique cDNA molecular identifiers. The donors were split into four age groups: young (average about 16 years), middle-aged (39), aged (approximately 60) and long-lived (roughly 77). Two additional independent replicas of 1 million unique cDNA reads from the same blood draw were analyzed for two donors (one aged 18 to 30 and one aged 80 or older). Beyond this particular receptor, the publication reports: Observed TCR beta diversity per million T cells fell roughly linearly with age, and a significant reduction was already apparent by age around 40. There was a strong correlation between observed TCR beta diversity and the percentage of naive T cells measured by flow cytometry. The long-lived group showed more naive CD4+ T cells, fewer expanded clones and increased TCR diversity than the aged group, suggesting age selection. Estimates of total diversity based on one million sequenced T cells were regarded as lower bounds and as underestimates. Because donor CMV infection status was unknown, age-related changes in expanded clonotypes were potentially confounded. Conclusive comparison of naive and antigen-experienced compartments was prevented by the profiling of bulk unsorted PBMCs.

Donors were 30 to 45 systemically healthy Caucasian individuals from Russia aged roughly 6 to 100 years. About 10 milliliters of peripheral blood were drawn from each donor into EDTA-treated Vacutainer tubes. Ficoll-Paque density-gradient centrifugation was used to isolate PBMCs, with at least 6.5 million per sample. Trizol reagent was used to extract total RNA from the PBMCs, yielding at least 6 micrograms per sample. Naive CD45RAhigh/CD27high T cell percentages were measured by flow cytometry on a PBMC aliquot from every donor. These sequences were also reported in another study, on T cells of mothers and their children. As the second publication notes: Donors were nine systemically healthy Caucasian individuals: three mothers and their six children. cDNA synthesis consumed the entire amount of extracted RNA, loaded at 1.5 ug RNA in each 15 ul reaction. In the second PCR, the M1S primer added sample barcodes and 2-4 random nucleotides. Each mother yielded over 8.5 million TCR beta CDR3 reads and each child a few million reads. In both related and unrelated pairs, thymic selection shapes the output of TCR recombination in a similar way, with inherited differences having only a minor effect. Normalized repertoire overlap was always found to be slightly, but never significantly, higher in related mother-child pairs than in unrelated mother-child pairs. No persistent microchimeric T cell clones were detected, at a sensitivity of roughly 100 clones per million clonotypes. Deep NGS was used in the study to compare the TCR beta repertoires of mothers and children and to look for features that separate related mother-child pairs from unrelated individuals. On average, the children were about 10 +/- 4 years old, while the mothers were about 40 +/- 4 years old. After adapter ligation with NEBNext reagents, the libraries were sequenced on Illumina HiSeq 2000 with 100+100 nt paired-end reads. To avoid cross-contamination, the mother libraries and the child libraries were prepared a month apart and sequenced in separate runs. Each donor had between about 450,000 and 2,300,000 distinct TCR beta clonotypes identified. Naive TCR beta clonotypes were estimated from low-frequency clonotypes matched to each donor's FACS-determined naive share, without sorting.

Input material: blood. The sequence was obtained from a boy aged 2 to 10 in good health.

The CDR3 is CSVGGTSGRQETHHF. The DNA sequence follows: TGCAGTGTTGGAGGTACTAGCGGGAGACAAGAGACCCACCACTTC. The chain is made from TRBV20-1 and TRBJ2-5, with TRBD2 identical over 11 junction bases. The germline V gene (reference sequence) gives CDR1 as DFQATT and CDR2 as SNEGSKA. The CDR3 sequence holds 15 residues, the cysteine and phenylalanine included. The only DNA kept is the CDR3, 45 bases in frame from the first base.